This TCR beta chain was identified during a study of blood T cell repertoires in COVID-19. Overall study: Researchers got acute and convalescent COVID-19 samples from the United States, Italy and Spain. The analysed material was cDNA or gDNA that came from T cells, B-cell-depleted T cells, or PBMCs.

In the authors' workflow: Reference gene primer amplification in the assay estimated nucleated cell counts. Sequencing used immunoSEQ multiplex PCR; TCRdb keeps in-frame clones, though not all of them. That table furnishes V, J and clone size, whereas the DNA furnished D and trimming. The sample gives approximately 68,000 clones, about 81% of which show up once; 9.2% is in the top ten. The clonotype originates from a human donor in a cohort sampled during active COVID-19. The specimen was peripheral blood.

This chain's CDR3 is CATSDLRDATDTQYF. The CDR3 nucleotides read TGTGCCACCAGTGACCTCAGGGATGCCACAGATACGCAGTATTTT. V usage is TRBV24-1 and J usage is TRBJ2-3; D perhaps matches TRBD1 (5 bases). This CDR3 region has 15 residues. Per germline, CDR1 KGHDR and CDR2 SFDVKD. Trimming shortened V by 4 bases and J by 2 bases, and 12 bases separated the two germline ends.